This T cell receptor (beta chain) was found in a study of identical twins. About this clonotype itself: The antigen remains unidentified.

Via MiXCR, TCRdb re-called the 5' RACE reads, giving one row per CDR3 protein. The table lists 450,000 or so distinct CDR3 sequences, approximately 15% of them singletons. V dropped 4 bases and J dropped 5; count of bases not matched to a gene: 10. This CDR3 contains 16 residues. Germline V gene lookup returns CDR1 SGHAT and CDR2 FQDESV (reference sequence). Overall study findings and caveats: With abundant cord blood beta clonotypes, insertions were fewer; memory repertoires showed no such pattern.

These data also featured in a second study, about yellow fever vaccine responses in identical twins.

The chain recombines TRBV11-1 with TRBJ2-7; TRBD1 matches 11 bases. This TCR was sampled from a woman in her late teens or twenties in good health. The sequencing input was CD4+ T cells sorted from blood. The CDR3 nucleotides are TGTGCCAGCAGCTCAAGCGGACAGGGGGCGCGGGACGAGCAGTACTTC. Protein: CASSSSGQGARDEQYF.